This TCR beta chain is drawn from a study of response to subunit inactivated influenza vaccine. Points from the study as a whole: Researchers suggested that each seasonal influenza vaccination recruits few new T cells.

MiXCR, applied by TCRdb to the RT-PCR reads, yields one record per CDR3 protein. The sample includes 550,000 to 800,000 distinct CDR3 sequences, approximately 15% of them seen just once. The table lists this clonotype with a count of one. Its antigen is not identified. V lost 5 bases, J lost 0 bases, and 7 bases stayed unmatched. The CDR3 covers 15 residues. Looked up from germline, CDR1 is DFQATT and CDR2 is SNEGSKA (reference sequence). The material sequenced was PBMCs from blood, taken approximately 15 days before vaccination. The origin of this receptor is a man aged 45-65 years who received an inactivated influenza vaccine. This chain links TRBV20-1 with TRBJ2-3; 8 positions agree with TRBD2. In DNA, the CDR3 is TGCAGTGCTGGGATCTCTAGCGGGAGCACAGATACGCAGTATTTT. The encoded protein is CSAGISSGSTDTQYF.